This entry lists 9 T cell receptor beta chains sequenced from one sample in a study of identical twins. MiXCR was run by TCRdb on the 5' RACE reads, yielding one entry per CDR3 protein. The sample contains about 340,000 distinct CDR3 sequences, roughly an eighth of which appear only once. The sample was also reused in another study, on yellow fever vaccine responses in identical twins.

The source material was CD8+ T cells sorted from blood. The receptor set was obtained from a woman aged 18-30 years in good health.

This clonotype was observed a handful of times. The chain is built from TRBV5-1 and TRBJ2-6; unclear D gene. The CDR3 extends over 14 amino acids. Germline values: CDR1 SGHRS, CDR2 YFSETQ. Trimming cost V 1 base and J 5 bases, with 7 bases left between them. For the CDR3, the DNA is TGCGCCAGCAGCTTGTTTAAATGGGCCAACGTCCTGACTTTC. It codes for CASSLFKWANVLTF.

This clonotype occurred once. The chain has TRBV7-2 and TRBJ2-2, with D perhaps matching TRBD1 (7 bases). The length of the CDR3 is 15 residues. The V gene lost 5 bases and the J gene lost 5 bases, with 15 bases spanning the gap. CDR1 is SGHTA and CDR2 is FQGNSA in the germline V gene. DNA of the CDR3: TGTGCCAGCAGCCCCTGGACAGGAGGGACCGGGGAGCTGTTTTTT. Residues: CASSPWTGGTGELFF.

Only a few counts were recorded for this clonotype. This chain uses TRBV20-1 with TRBJ1-1; D gene unclear. V lost 2 bases and J 9 bases, leaving 10 bases between the germline ends. The CDR3 has 11 residues. Germline V lookup: CDR1 DFQATT, CDR2 SNEGSKA (reference sequence). DNA for the CDR3: TGCAGTGCTAGAATGGACTACCAAGCTTTCTTT. It translates to CSARMDYQAFF.

The sample holds many counts of this clonotype. The chain employs TRBV7-6 and TRBJ2-3, with D possibly being TRBD2 (6 bases). The CDR3 covers 17 residues. Germline CDR1 reads SGHVS; CDR2 reads FNYEAQ. Trimming pared 1 base from V and 0 bases from J, leaving 14 bases between. In nucleotides, the CDR3 is TGTGCCAGCAGCTTAGAAAGCGGGTATACTAGCACAGATACGCAGTATTTT. It specifies CASSLESGYTSTDTQYF.

At least ten counts were recorded for this clonotype. The chain links TRBV10-2 to TRBJ1-6; the match to TRBD1 covers 10 bases. CDR3 length equals 14 residues. The V segment lost 8 bases and the J segment 8 bases; nucleotides outside the gene matches: 6. Germline CDR1 is WSHSY and CDR2 is SAAADI. The CDR3 reads CASGNGQGDSPLHF. CDR3 nucleotides: TGCGCCAGCGGGAACGGACAGGGGGATTCACCCCTCCACTTT.

This chain joins TRBV7-6 and TRBJ2-1, with 7 bases lining up with TRBD2. The CDR3 covers 14 residues. Germline values: CDR1 SGHVS, CDR2 FNYEAQ. Unmatched junction bases numbered 2, after V lost 0 bases and J lost 6 bases. CDR3 protein: CASSLAGLVNEQFF. The CDR3 nucleotides read TGTGCCAGCAGCTTAGCAGGACTAGTCAATGAGCAGTTCTTC.

In this sample, this clonotype turned up a few times. The chain uses TRBV2 and TRBJ1-1; D gene uncertain. Per germline, CDR1 SNHLY and CDR2 FYNNEI. The CDR3 sequence is 14 residues long. V lost 7 bases and J lost 3, with 15 bases in between. CDR3 nucleotides: TGTGCCAGCACGCCCCTTACAGAATACACTGAAGCTTTCTTT. This translates into CASTPLTEYTEAFF.

This clonotype was seen only a few times. The rearrangement links TRBV20-1 to TRBJ2-7; TRBD1 matches at 9 bases. Germline-derived CDR1 and CDR2 are DFQATT and SNEGSKA (reference sequence). The CDR3 has 12 residues. J was trimmed by 4 bases and V by 3 bases; bases with no gene match: 1. CDR3 sequence (DNA): TGCAGTGCTAGGACAGGGGGTTACGAGCAGTACTTC. Translating gives CSARTGGYEQYF.

CDR3 sequence: CASSSLGGGGEQFF. The CDR3 DNA reads TGTGCCAGCAGCTCTCTAGGTGGAGGGGGTGAGCAGTTCTTC. The chain employs TRBV7-9 and TRBJ2-1; either TRBD1 or TRBD2 may fit D (6 bases each). CDR3 length equals 14 residues. Trimming removed 4 bases at V and 9 bases at J, with 16 bases between. Germline CDR1 and CDR2: SEHNR and FQNEAQ (reference sequence).